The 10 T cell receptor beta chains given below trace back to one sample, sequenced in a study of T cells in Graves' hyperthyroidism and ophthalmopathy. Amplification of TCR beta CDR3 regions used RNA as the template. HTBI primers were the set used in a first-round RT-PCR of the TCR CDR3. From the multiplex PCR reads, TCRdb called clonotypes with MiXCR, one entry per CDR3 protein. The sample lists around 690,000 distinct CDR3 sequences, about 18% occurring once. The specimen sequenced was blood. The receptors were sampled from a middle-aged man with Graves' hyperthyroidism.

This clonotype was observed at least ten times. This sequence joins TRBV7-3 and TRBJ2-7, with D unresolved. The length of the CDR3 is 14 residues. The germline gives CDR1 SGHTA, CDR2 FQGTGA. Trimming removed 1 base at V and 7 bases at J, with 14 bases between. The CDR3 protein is CASSLIWSVGEQYF. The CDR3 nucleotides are TGTGCCAGCAGCTTAATCTGGTCGGTCGGGGAGCAGTACTTC.

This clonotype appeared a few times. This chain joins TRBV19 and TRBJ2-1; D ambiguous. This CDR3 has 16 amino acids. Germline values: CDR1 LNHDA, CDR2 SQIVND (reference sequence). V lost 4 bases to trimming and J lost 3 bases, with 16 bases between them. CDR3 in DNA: TGTGCCAGTAGTACCCTCGTCGGTCCATACTACAATGAGCAGTTCTTC. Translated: CASSTLVGPYYNEQFF. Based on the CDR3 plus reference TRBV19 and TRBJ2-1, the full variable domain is DGGITQSPKYLFRKEGQNVTLSCEQNLNHDAMYWYRQDPGQGLRLIYYSQIVNDFQKGDIAEGYSVSREKKESFPLTVTSAQKNPTAFYLCASSTLVGPYYNEQFFGPGTRLTVL.

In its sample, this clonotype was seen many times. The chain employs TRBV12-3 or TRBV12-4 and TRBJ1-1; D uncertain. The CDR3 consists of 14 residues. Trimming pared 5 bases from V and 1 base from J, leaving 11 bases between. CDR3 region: CASSPGAGNTEAFF. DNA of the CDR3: TGTGCCAGCAGTCCCGGTGCGGGGAACACTGAAGCTTTCTTT.

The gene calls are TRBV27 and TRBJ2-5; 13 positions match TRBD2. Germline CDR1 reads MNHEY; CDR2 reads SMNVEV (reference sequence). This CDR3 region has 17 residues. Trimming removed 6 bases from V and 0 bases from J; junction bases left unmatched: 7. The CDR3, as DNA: TGTGCCAGCAGCCGGACTAGCGGGAGCGCGTACCAAGAGACCCAGTACTTC. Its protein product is CASSRTSGSAYQETQYF.

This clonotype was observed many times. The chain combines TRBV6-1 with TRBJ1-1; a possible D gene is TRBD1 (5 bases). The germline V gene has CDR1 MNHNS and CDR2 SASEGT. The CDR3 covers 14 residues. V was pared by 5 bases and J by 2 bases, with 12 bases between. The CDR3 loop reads CASSYAGGNTEAFF. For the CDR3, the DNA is TGTGCCAGCAGTTATGCCGGGGGAAACACTGAAGCTTTCTTT.

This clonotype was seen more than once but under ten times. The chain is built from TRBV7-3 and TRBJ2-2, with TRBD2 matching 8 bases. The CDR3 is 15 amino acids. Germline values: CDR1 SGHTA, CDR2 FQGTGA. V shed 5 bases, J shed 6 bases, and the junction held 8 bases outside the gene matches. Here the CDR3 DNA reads TGTGCCAGCAGCCCCTTGGGGCGGGAGGCCGGGGAGCTGTTTTTT. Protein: CASSPLGREAGELFF.

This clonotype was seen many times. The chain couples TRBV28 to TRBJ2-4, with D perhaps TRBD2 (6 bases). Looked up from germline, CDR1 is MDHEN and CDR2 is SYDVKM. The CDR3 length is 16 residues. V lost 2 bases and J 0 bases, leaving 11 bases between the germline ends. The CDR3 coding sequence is TGTGCCAGCAGTTTACGTAGCGGTAGAGCCAAAAACATTCAGTACTTC. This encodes CASSLRSGRAKNIQYF.

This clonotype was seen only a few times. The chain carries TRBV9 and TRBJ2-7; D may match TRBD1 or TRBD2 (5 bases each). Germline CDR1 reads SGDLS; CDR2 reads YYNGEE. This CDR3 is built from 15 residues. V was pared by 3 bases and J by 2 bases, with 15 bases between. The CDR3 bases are TGTGCCAGCAGCGCCGGGGCGTACGGTACCTACGAGCAGTACTTC. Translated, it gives CASSAGAYGTYEQYF. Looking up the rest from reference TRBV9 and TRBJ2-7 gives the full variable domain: DSGVTQTPKHLITATGQRVTLRCSPRSGDLSVYWYQQSLDQGLQFLIQYYNGEERAKGNILERFSAQQFPDLHSELNLSSLELGDSALYFCASSAGAYGTYEQYFGPGTRLTVT.

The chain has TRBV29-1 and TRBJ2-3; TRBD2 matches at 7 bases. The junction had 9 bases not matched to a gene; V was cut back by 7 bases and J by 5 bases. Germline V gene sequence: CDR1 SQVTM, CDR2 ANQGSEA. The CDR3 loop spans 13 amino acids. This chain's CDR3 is CSALADERDTQYF. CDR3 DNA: TGCAGCGCTCTAGCGGACGAAAGAGATACGCAGTATTTT.

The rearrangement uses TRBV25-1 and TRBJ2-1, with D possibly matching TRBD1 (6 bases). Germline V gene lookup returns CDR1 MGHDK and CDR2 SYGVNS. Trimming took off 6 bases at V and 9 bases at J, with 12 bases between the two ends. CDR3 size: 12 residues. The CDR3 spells CASREQGSEQFF. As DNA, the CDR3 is TGTGCCAGCAGAGAACAGGGTAGTGAGCAGTTCTTC. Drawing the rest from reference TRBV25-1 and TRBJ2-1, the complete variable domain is EADIYQTPRYLVIGTGKKITLECSQTMGHDKMYWYQQDPGMELHLIHYSYGVNSTEKGDLSSESTVSRIRTEHFPLTLESARPSHTSQYLCASREQGSEQFFGPGTRLTVL.